The table lists the clone carrying this T cell receptor beta chain with a few counts. Stage II-IVA oral cavity squamous cell carcinoma was new and untreated by systemic or radiation therapy. The germline V gene encodes CDR1 MNHNY and CDR2 SVGAGI (reference sequence). The ends were cut back, 2 bases at V and 0 bases at J, with 4 bases in the middle. The CDR3 consists of 13 residues. Clones were read by immunoSEQ multiplex PCR, and TCRdb kept only the in-frame ones, dropping some. This sample has 5,500 to 7,500 clones, with approximately 75% found just once. The data were obtained in a study of neoadjuvant anti-PD-1 for oral cavity cancer.

The clonotype comes from a person between 40 and 79 years old with oral cavity squamous cell carcinoma. The chain employs TRBV6-6 and TRBJ1-1; D unclear. The sequencing used PBMCs, collected before nivolumab (anti-PD-1) treatment. Written as DNA, the CDR3 is TGTGCCAGCAGTTACAGGATGAACACTGAAGCTTTCTTT. Its translation: CASSYRMNTEAFF.